Following are 13 T cell receptor beta chains from one sample sequenced in a study of cytomegalovirus exposure and HLA in healthy donors. Both 60 Vbeta primers and 13 Jbeta primers went into the PCR. The repertoire was sequenced with immunoSEQ multiplex PCR; TCRdb's copy has only in-frame clones and lacks some. Of 150,000 to 200,000 clones listed, approximately 65% are singletons. The sequencing input was PBMCs. The receptor source for this set is a man aged 35 to 55 in good health and CMV-seronegative.

This clone appeared a few times. The chain combines TRBV27 with TRBJ2-7; 12 positions match TRBD1. Looked up from germline, CDR1 is MNHEY and CDR2 is SMNVEV (reference sequence). This CDR3 has 14 amino acids. Unmatched junction bases numbered 5, after V lost 6 bases and J lost 5 bases. CDR3 DNA: TGTGCCAGCAGCACCGGGACAGGGGGCAACGAGCAGTACTTC. Encoded protein: CASSTGTGGNEQYF.

This clone appeared a few times. V is TRBV30 and J is TRBJ1-1, with unresolved D. Looked up from germline, CDR1 is GTSNPN and CDR2 is SVGIG (reference sequence). Trimming left V 7 bases short and J 1 base short, with 10 bases between. This CDR3 comprises 12 residues. CDR3 sequence (DNA): TGTGCCTCCCCGGGAGCGAACACTGAAGCTTTCTTT. Its protein product is CASPGANTEAFF.

The chain combines TRBV7-2 with TRBJ2-3, with D possibly TRBD1 on 6 matching bases. The CDR3 consists of 16 residues. Germline V gene lookup returns CDR1 SGHTA and CDR2 FQGNSA. V was shortened by 2 bases and J by 0 bases, with 12 bases between the two germline ends. CDR3 amino acids: CASSLWAGASTDTQYF. The CDR3 bases are TGTGCCAGCAGCTTATGGGCAGGGGCCAGCACAGATACGCAGTATTTT.

This clone has more than one count but fewer than ten. The rearrangement uses TRBV28 and TRBJ1-1, with D unresolved. The germline V and J ends were trimmed by 10 bases and 6 bases, with 15 bases remaining between them. Germline V gene data show CDR1 as MDHEN and CDR2 as SYDVKM. The CDR3 sequence is 12 residues long. In DNA form, the CDR3 reads TGTGCCACCCGAGGGCGAACTTCTGAAGCTTTCTTT. The encoded protein is CATRGRTSEAFF.

The genes are TRBV18 and TRBJ1-2, with 8 bases fitting TRBD1. Trimming removed 3 bases from V and 5 bases from J; junction bases left unmatched: 8. Per germline, CDR1 KGHSH and CDR2 LQKENI. This CDR3 is built from 15 residues. In DNA form, the CDR3 reads TGTGCCAGCTCACCTACGACAGGGGCGGAATATGGCTACACCTTC. Translating it yields CASSPTTGAEYGYTF.

To note about this clone: Other nucleotide sequences in the sample specify the same CDR3. V and J are TRBV7-9 and TRBJ2-3; 10 bases fit TRBD2. Germline V gene data show CDR1 as SEHNR and CDR2 as FQNEAQ (reference sequence). The CDR3 totals 16 residues. The trim removed 2 bases at V and 3 bases at J, leaving 5 bases unmatched. CDR3 nucleotides: TGTGCCAGCAGCTTATCGACTAGCGGGTATACAGATACGCAGTATTTT. Translation: CASSLSTSGYTDTQYF.

This sequence joins TRBV5-1 and TRBJ1-1; 7 bases map to TRBD1. Germline V gene sequence: CDR1 SGHRS, CDR2 YFSETQ. V lost 4 bases to trimming and J lost 0 bases; unmatched junction nucleotides: 3. The length of the CDR3 is 14 residues. This CDR3 reads CASSRDSMNTEAFF. Here the CDR3 DNA reads TGCGCCAGCAGCCGGGACAGCATGAACACTGAAGCTTTCTTT.

V and J are TRBV6-1 and TRBJ2-3; 10 nucleotides agree with TRBD2. V was clipped by 6 bases and J by 2 bases; unmatched bases: 5. The CDR3 has 15 residues. Germline V gives CDR1 MNHNS, CDR2 SASEGT. The CDR3 sequence is CASRKLAGITDTQYF. CDR3 sequence (DNA): TGTGCCAGCAGAAAACTAGCGGGGATCACAGATACGCAGTATTTT.

The V call is TRBV30, the J call TRBJ2-1; a possible D gene is TRBD1 (5 bases). The CDR3 contains 12 residues. Germline CDR1 is GTSNPN and CDR2 is SVGIG (reference sequence). The V end was cut by 4 bases, the J end by 3 bases, with 7 bases between. CDR3 nucleotide sequence: TGTGCCTGGATGCAGGGCTACAATGAGCAGTTCTTC. The encoded protein is CAWMQGYNEQFF. Full variable domain (remainder filled in from reference TRBV30 and TRBJ2-1): SQTIHQWPATLVQPVGSPLSLECTVEGTSNPNLYWYRQAAGRGLQLLFYSVGIGQISSEVPQNLSASRPQDRQFILSSKKLLLSDSGFYLCAWMQGYNEQFFGPGTRLTVL.

In the case of this clone: The junction shows a germline mismatch at one end, possibly a read error. The chain couples TRBV18 to TRBJ1-6; TRBD1 matches at 7 bases. The length of the CDR3 is 19 residues. Germline CDR1 reads KGHSH; CDR2 reads LQKENI. The CDR3 DNA sequence: TGTGCCAGCCCACCGGAAGGGGGCCATTCGAGCTCCTATAATTCACCCCTCCACTTT. As protein: CASPPEGGHSSSYNSPLHF.

The V and J genes are TRBV15 and TRBJ2-3, with 7 bases fitting TRBD2. The germline V gene has CDR1 LNHNV and CDR2 YYDKDF (reference sequence). CDR3 size: 17 residues. With 2 bases clipped from V and 1 base from J, the junction kept 9 bases outside the gene matches. The CDR3 DNA sequence: TGTGCCACCAGCAGACCCGGGACTATAAGCGGCACAGATACGCAGTATTTT. Residues: CATSRPGTISGTDTQYF.

There are a few counts of this clone. J is TRBJ2-3 and V is TRBV5-4; no clear D. Germline V gives CDR1 SGHNT, CDR2 YYREEE (reference sequence). This CDR3 is 15 amino acids long. Trimming left V 0 bases short and J 3 bases short, with 11 bases between. The CDR3 loop reads CASSLDFGSTDTQYF. CDR3 in DNA: TGTGCCAGCAGCTTGGACTTCGGGTCGACAGATACGCAGTATTTT.

This clone occurred a few times. The chain combines TRBV5-6 with TRBJ2-6, with TRBD1 identical over 9 bases. The CDR3 runs 16 residues. Germline lookup yields CDR1 SGHDT and CDR2 YYEEEE. The V and J ends lost 4 bases and 8 bases, in that order; junction bases with no gene match: 10. CDR3 DNA: TGTGCCAGCAGCCCGAGAAGGACAGGGGTTACCAACGTCCTGACTTTC. Translating it yields CASSPRRTGVTNVLTF.